One sample yielded the 21 T cell receptor beta chains listed below, sequenced in a study of sequential checkpoint blockade in melanoma. Treatment denoted: randomized to nivolumab then ipilimumab (arm A) or the reverse (arm B). Only in-frame clones appear in the TCRdb table, and some are missing; sequencing was by immunoSEQ multiplex PCR. This sample yields about 4,000 clones, of which roughly 24% are seen a single time; less than 15% belongs to the top ten. The specimen comprised tumor tissue (inferred from file names), sampled from a patient given nivolumab and ipilimumab in sequence. The receptors were sampled from a human donor with melanoma.

This clone was seen at least ten times. This chain links TRBV11-3 with TRBJ1-1, with 7 bases lining up with TRBD1. The trim removed 1 base at V and 4 bases at J, leaving 3 bases unmatched. CDR1 is SGHNT and CDR2 is YENEEA in the germline V gene. The CDR3 loop spans 14 amino acids. The CDR3 sequence is CASSLGRGSTEAFF. For the CDR3, the DNA is TGTGCCAGCAGCTTAGGCAGGGGGAGCACTGAAGCTTTCTTT.

At least ten counts were recorded for this clone. The V gene is TRBV11-3, the J gene TRBJ1-2; weak D call: TRBD1 (6 bases). Germline-derived CDR1 and CDR2 are SGHNT and YENEEA. The CDR3 runs 15 residues. Trimming removed 5 bases at V and 7 bases at J, with 20 bases between. Here the CDR3 reads CASSPPTEGEGGYTF. DNA for the CDR3: TGTGCCAGCAGCCCCCCCACCGAGGGGGAGGGTGGCTACACCTTC.

This clone was detected a few times. The chain combines TRBV28 with TRBJ2-7; D gene unclear. Germline loops: CDR1 MDHEN, CDR2 SYDVKM. The CDR3 runs 12 residues. The V and J ends lost 4 bases and 3 bases respectively, with 7 bases between them. CDR3 in DNA: TGTGCCAGCAGTTCAGTCATCTACGAGCAGTACTTC. This gives the protein CASSSVIYEQYF.

V is TRBV1 and J is TRBJ1-2. TRBV1 is annotated as a pseudogene. The CDR3 is 13 residues long. Written as DNA, the CDR3 is TGCACCAGCAGCCAAGATCGGGGGGGTGGAGACACCTTC. Its translation: CTSSQDRGGGDTF.

This chain links TRBV12-5 with TRBJ2-5; no clear D gene. Germline V gene data show CDR1 as LGHNT and CDR2 as FRNRAP. The CDR3 is 12 residues long. V lost 2 bases and J lost 4, with 5 bases in between. CDR3 nucleotides: TGTGCTAGTGGTTTGACGGGAGAGACCCAGTACTTC. Translating it yields CASGLTGETQYF.

The chain is built from TRBV6-8 and TRBJ2-3; 10 nucleotides line up with TRBD1. This CDR3 is 15 amino acids long. The ends lost 5 bases at V and 2 bases at J; junction bases unmatched: 4. Germline V gene sequence: CDR1 MNHGY, CDR2 SAAAGT. The CDR3, as DNA: TGTGCCAGCAGTACCGGGACAGGGGACACAGATACGCAGTATTTT. Encoded protein: CASSTGTGDTDTQYF.

The rearrangement links TRBV5-1 to TRBJ1-2; the D is unclear. V gave up 0 bases and J gave up 1 base, with 7 bases separating them. Germline CDR1 is SGHRS and CDR2 is YFSETQ. CDR3 length: 14 residues. The chain's CDR3 is CASSLEVGNYGYTF. DNA of the CDR3: TGCGCCAGCAGCTTGGAGGTCGGTAACTATGGCTACACCTTC.

Only a few counts were recorded for this clone. The chain recombines TRBV9 with TRBJ1-2, with TRBD1 matching 7 bases. J gave up 8 bases and V 4 bases, and 11 bases lay outside the gene matches. CDR1 SGDLS and CDR2 YYNGEE come from the germline V gene. The CDR3 is 14 residues long. The CDR3 sequence is CASSPGGSSRGYTF. The CDR3 DNA reads TGTGCCAGCAGCCCAGGGGGGAGCTCAAGGGGCTACACCTTC. Looking up the rest from reference TRBV9 and TRBJ1-2 gives the full variable domain: DSGVTQTPKHLITATGQRVTLRCSPRSGDLSVYWYQQSLDQGLQFLIQYYNGEERAKGNILERFSAQQFPDLHSELNLSSLELGDSALYFCASSPGGSSRGYTFGSGTRLTVV.

The rearrangement uses TRBV18 and TRBJ1-1; no definite D call. This CDR3 comprises 12 residues. V gave up 4 bases and J gave up 3 bases, with 6 bases separating them. Germline V gene sequence: CDR1 KGHSH, CDR2 LQKENI. The CDR3, as DNA: TGTGCCAGCTCACTGGTGGACACTGAAGCTTTCTTT. It encodes CASSLVDTEAFF.

The genes are TRBV19 and TRBJ2-1; D might be TRBD2 (5 bases). CDR1 LNHDA and CDR2 SQIVND come from the germline V gene (reference sequence). The V gene lost 8 bases and the J gene lost 4 bases, with 12 bases spanning the gap. The CDR3 is made up of 13 amino acids. CDR3 coding DNA: TGTGCCAGTCGGGCTAGCCGGTACAATGAGCAGTTCTTC. Translating gives CASRASRYNEQFF.

This clone was observed at least ten times. The chain uses TRBV11-3 and TRBJ1-6; 8 bases map to TRBD1. The CDR3 length is 15 residues. V shed 5 bases, J shed 8 bases, and the junction held 8 bases outside the gene matches. The V gene's germline CDR1 is SGHNT and CDR2 YENEEA. CDR3 nucleotide sequence: TGTGCCAGCAGCGCCCGGACAGGGCCTCATTCACCCCTCCACTTT. This translates into CASSARTGPHSPLHF.

The chain uses TRBV18 and TRBJ2-5; 7 bases line up with TRBD1. Germline V gene data show CDR1 as KGHSH and CDR2 as LQKENI. This CDR3 has 15 amino acids. Trimming removed 1 base from V and 5 bases from J; junction bases left unmatched: 7. As DNA, the CDR3 is TGTGCCAGCTCACCACAGTCAGGGGGACGGGAGACCCAGTACTTC. As protein: CASSPQSGGRETQYF. The variable domain in full, completed from reference TRBV18 and TRBJ2-5, reads NAGVMQNPRHLVRRRGQEARLRCSPMKGHSHVYWYRQLPEEGLKFMVYLQKENIIDESGMPKERFSAEFPKEGPSILRIQQVVRGDSAAYFCASSPQSGGRETQYFGPGTRLLVL.

The J gene is TRBJ2-1, the V gene TRBV9, with D maybe TRBD2 (5 bases). Trimming shortened V by 0 bases and J by 4 bases, and 14 bases separated the two germline ends. The CDR3 has 16 amino acids. The germline gives CDR1 SGDLS, CDR2 YYNGEE. The CDR3 is CASSVVGRVEYNEQFF. CDR3 DNA sequence: TGTGCCAGCAGCGTAGTTGGGCGGGTGGAGTACAATGAGCAGTTCTTC.

The rearrangement links TRBV11-3 to TRBJ2-3; 8 bases map to TRBD2. Trimming at V came to 3 bases and at J to 7 bases, leaving 6 bases not matched to a gene. This CDR3 spans 14 amino acids. Germline V CDR1 and CDR2: SGHNT, YENEEA. The CDR3 nucleotides are TGTGCCAGCAGCTTCTGGACTAGCTCAAATACGCAGTATTTT. Amino acid sequence: CASSFWTSSNTQYF.

This rearrangement joins TRBV6-8 to TRBJ1-1; D may be TRBD1 (5 bases). Germline-derived CDR1 and CDR2 are MNHGY and SAAAGT. The V and J ends lost 10 bases and 1 base respectively, with 16 bases between them. The CDR3 loop spans 14 amino acids. For the CDR3, the DNA is TGTGCCATCAGCCAGTCGACAGCGAACACTGAAGCTTTCTTT. Amino acids: CAISQSTANTEAFF.

The sample holds a few counts of this clone. The rearrangement links TRBV28 to TRBJ1-5; TRBD1 agrees at 10 bases. The germline V gene encodes CDR1 MDHEN and CDR2 SYDVKM. J lost 4 bases, V lost 9 bases, and 9 bases had no gene match. This CDR3 region has 15 residues. CDR3 in DNA: TGTGCCAGTTGGAGCGGGACAGGGGAAAATCAGCCCCAGCATTTT. This gives the protein CASWSGTGENQPQHF.

This clone is judged large. CDR3 amino acids: CASRGHINTEAFF. In DNA form, the CDR3 reads TGTGCCAGTAGGGGACATATAAACACTGAAGCTTTCTTT. J is TRBJ1-1 and V is TRBV19; D perhaps matches TRBD1 (6 bases). The CDR3 has 13 residues. Germline CDR1 is LNHDA and CDR2 is SQIVND (reference sequence). The V gene lost 6 bases and the J gene lost 2 bases, with 10 bases spanning the gap. The full variable domain, with the rest looked up from reference TRBV19 and TRBJ1-1, is DGGITQSPKYLFRKEGQNVTLSCEQNLNHDAMYWYRQDPGQGLRLIYYSQIVNDFQKGDIAEGYSVSREKKESFPLTVTSAQKNPTAFYLCASRGHINTEAFFGQGTRLTVV.

The table lists this clone with many counts. This rearrangement joins TRBV9 to TRBJ2-3, with 7 bases identical to TRBD2. Germline V lookup: CDR1 SGDLS, CDR2 YYNGEE. This CDR3 region has 14 residues. Germline trimming cut 2 bases from V and 1 base from J; bases unmatched to any gene: 1. The CDR3: CASSVRGGTDTQYF. The CDR3 DNA follows: TGTGCCAGCAGCGTCCGGGGGGGCACAGATACGCAGTATTTT. Filled out from reference TRBV9 and TRBJ2-3, the complete variable domain reads DSGVTQTPKHLITATGQRVTLRCSPRSGDLSVYWYQQSLDQGLQFLIQYYNGEERAKGNILERFSAQQFPDLHSELNLSSLELGDSALYFCASSVRGGTDTQYFGPGTRLTVL.

The sample holds many counts of this clone. V usage is TRBV11-3 and J usage is TRBJ1-5, with TRBD1 as a possible D gene (6 bases). The CDR3 covers 18 residues. Germline V CDR1 and CDR2: SGHNT, YENEEA. Trimming shortened V by 1 base and J by 3 bases, and 19 bases separated the two germline ends. DNA for the CDR3: TGTGCCAGCAGCTTAGGACCATGGACAGAAGGATACAATCAGCCCCAGCATTTT. This translates into CASSLGPWTEGYNQPQHF.

The CDR3 bases are TGTGCCAGCAGACCCGGACAGGGGGTTGGAAACACCATATATTTT. This encodes CASRPGQGVGNTIYF. The chain joins TRBV6-8 to TRBJ1-3; 10 bases match TRBD1. The CDR3 runs 15 residues. The ends lost 6 bases at V and 3 bases at J; junction bases unmatched: 5. Germline lookup yields CDR1 MNHGY and CDR2 SAAAGT.

The chain links TRBV9 to TRBJ1-6, with 10 bases aligning to TRBD1. The V segment lost 4 bases and the J segment 10 bases; nucleotides outside the gene matches: 8. CDR3 length: 15 residues. Germline CDR1 and CDR2: SGDLS and YYNGEE. CDR3 sequence (DNA): TGTGCCAGCAGCACTGCCAGGACAGGGGGATCACCCCTCCACTTT. It yields the protein CASSTARTGGSPLHF.